The clone carrying this TCR beta chain was seen a handful of times. This entry is derived from a study of T-cell reconstitution after alpha-beta-depleted transplantation in children. The junction had 10 bases not matched to a gene; V was cut back by 0 bases and J by 8 bases. Germline CDR1 reads SGHRS; CDR2 reads YFSETQ. This CDR3 is 17 amino acids long. Unique molecular identifiers tagged the TCRbeta library. One entry per CDR3 protein, called by TCRdb with MiXCR from the PCR reads. The sample contains 440,000 or so distinct CDR3 sequences, roughly 10% of which appear only once. This material consisted of PBMCs from the stem cell graft donor, taken from the stem cell graft. The rearrangement joins TRBV5-1 to TRBJ2-1, with TRBD2 matching over 11 bases. This TCR came from a human donor who donated a stem cell graft to a child with acute myeloid leukemia. The CDR3 DNA reads TGCGCCAGCAGCTTGGACCCACTTAGCGGGGGGGCCTATGAGCAGTTCTTC. It translates to CASSLDPLSGGAYEQFF.